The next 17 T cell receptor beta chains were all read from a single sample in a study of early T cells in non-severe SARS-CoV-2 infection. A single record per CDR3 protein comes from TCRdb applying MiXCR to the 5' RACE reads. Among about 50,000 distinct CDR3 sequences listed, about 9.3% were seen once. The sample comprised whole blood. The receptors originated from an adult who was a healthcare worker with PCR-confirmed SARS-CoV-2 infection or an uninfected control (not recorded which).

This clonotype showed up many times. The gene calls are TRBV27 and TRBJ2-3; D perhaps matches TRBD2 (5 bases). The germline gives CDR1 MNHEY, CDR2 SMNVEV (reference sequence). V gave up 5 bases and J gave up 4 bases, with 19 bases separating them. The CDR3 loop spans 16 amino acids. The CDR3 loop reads CASSAGPWLIADTQYF. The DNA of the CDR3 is TGTGCCAGCAGTGCGGGCCCCTGGCTCATCGCAGATACGCAGTATTTT.

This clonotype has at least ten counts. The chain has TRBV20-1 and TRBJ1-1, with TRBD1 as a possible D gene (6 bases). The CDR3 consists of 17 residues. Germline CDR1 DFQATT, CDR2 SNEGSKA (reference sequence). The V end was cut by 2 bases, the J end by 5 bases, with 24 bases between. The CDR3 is CSARRINQEQGTTEAFF. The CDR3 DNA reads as TGCAGTGCTAGACGGATCAACCAAGAACAGGGTACTACTGAAGCTTTCTTT.

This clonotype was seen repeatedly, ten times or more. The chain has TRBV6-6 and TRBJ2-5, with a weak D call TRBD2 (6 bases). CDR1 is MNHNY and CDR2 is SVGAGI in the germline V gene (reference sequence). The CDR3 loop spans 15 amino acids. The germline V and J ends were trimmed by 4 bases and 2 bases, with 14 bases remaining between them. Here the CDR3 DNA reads TGTGCCAGCAGTTCCCGAGCGGGTCCTCAAGAGACCCAGTACTTC. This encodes CASSSRAGPQETQYF.

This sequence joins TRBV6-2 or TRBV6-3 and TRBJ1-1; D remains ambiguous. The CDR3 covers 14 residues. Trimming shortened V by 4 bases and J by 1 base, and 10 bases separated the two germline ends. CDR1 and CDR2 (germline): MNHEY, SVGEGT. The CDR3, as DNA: TGTGCCAGCAGTTTTGGAGATCAGAACACTGAAGCTTTCTTT. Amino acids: CASSFGDQNTEAFF.

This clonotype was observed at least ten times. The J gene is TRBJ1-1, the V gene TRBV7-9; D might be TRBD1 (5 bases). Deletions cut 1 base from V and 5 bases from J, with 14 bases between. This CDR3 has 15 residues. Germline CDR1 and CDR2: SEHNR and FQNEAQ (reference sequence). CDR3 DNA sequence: TGTGCCAGCAGCTTAGGTTGGCAGGGAGGTACTGAAGCTTTCTTT. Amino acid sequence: CASSLGWQGGTEAFF.

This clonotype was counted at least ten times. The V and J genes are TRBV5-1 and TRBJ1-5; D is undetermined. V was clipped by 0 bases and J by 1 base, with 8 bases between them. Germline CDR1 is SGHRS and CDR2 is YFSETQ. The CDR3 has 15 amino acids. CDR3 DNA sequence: TGCGCCAGCAGCTTGGACGGAATGAGCAATCAGCCCCAGCATTTT. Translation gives CASSLDGMSNQPQHF.

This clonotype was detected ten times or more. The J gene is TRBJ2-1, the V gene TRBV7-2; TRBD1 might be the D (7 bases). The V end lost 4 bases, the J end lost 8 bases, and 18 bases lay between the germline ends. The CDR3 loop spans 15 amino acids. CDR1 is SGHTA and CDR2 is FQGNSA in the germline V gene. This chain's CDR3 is CASSSGGPPSDEQFF. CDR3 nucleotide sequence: TGTGCCAGCAGCTCAGGGGGGCCCCCGAGTGATGAGCAGTTCTTC.

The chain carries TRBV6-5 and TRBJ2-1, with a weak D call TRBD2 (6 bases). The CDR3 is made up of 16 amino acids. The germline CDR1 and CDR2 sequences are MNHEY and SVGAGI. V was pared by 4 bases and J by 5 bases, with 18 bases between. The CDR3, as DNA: TGTGCCAGCAGTTCATTCGGGACTCCTCAACACAATGAGCAGTTCTTC. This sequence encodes CASSSFGTPQHNEQFF.

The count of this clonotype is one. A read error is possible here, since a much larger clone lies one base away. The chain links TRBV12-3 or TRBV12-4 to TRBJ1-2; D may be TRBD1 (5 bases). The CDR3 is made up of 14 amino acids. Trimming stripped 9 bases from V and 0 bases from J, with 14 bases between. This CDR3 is CARSPMTANYGYTF. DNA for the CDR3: TGTGCCAGGAGTCCGATGACAGCTAACTATGGCTACACCTTC.

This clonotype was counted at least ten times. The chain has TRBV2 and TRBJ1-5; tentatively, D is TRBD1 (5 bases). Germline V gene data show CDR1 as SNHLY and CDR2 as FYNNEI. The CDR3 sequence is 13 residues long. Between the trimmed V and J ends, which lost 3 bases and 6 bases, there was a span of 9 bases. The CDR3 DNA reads TGTGCCAGCAGTGAGGGGCAGTTTCAGCCCCAGCATTTT. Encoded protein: CASSEGQFQPQHF.

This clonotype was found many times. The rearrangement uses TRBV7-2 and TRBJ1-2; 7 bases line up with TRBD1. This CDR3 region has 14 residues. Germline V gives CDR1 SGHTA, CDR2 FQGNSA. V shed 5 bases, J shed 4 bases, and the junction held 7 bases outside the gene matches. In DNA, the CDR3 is TGTGCCAGCAGCCCGGACAGGACGCGCTATGGCTACACCTTC. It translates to CASSPDRTRYGYTF. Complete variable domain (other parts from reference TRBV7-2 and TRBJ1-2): GAGVSQSPSNKVTEKGKDVELRCDPISGHTALYWYRQSLGQGLEFLIYFQGNSAPDKSGLPSDRFSAERTGGSVSTLTIQRTQQEDSAVYLCASSPDRTRYGYTFGSGTRLTVV.

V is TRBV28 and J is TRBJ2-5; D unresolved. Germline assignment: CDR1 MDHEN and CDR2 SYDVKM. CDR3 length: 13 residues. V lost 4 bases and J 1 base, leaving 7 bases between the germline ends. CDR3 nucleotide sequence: TGTGCCAGCAGTTCAGGCTCCCAAGAGACCCAGTACTTC. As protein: CASSSGSQETQYF.

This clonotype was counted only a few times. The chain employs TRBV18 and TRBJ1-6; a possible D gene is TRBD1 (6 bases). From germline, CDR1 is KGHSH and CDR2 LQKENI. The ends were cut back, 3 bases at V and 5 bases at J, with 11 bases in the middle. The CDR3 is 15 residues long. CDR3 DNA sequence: TGTGCCAGCTCACCTCGGACAGTGAATAATTCACCCCTCCACTTT. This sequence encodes CASSPRTVNNSPLHF.

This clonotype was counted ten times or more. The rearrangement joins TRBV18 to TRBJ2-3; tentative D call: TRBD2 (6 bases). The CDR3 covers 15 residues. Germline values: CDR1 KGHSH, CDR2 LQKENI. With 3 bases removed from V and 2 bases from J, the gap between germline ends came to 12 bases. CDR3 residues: CASSPRGDPTDTQYF. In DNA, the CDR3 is TGTGCCAGCTCACCCCGCGGGGACCCCACAGATACGCAGTATTTT.

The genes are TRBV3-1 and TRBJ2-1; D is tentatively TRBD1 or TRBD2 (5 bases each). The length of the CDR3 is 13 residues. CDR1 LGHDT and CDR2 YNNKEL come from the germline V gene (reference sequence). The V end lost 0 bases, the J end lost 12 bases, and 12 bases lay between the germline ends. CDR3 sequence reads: CASSQEFWGRQFF. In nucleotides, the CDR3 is TGTGCCAGCAGCCAAGAATTCTGGGGGAGGCAGTTCTTC.

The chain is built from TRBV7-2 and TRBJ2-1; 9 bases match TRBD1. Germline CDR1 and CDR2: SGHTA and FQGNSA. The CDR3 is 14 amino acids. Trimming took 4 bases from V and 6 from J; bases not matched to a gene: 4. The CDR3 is CASSSRDRANEQFF. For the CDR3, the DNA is TGTGCCAGCAGCTCCCGGGACAGGGCCAATGAGCAGTTCTTC. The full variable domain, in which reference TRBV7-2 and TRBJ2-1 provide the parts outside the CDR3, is GAGVSQSPSNKVTEKGKDVELRCDPISGHTALYWYRQSLGQGLEFLIYFQGNSAPDKSGLPSDRFSAERTGGSVSTLTIQRTQQEDSAVYLCASSSRDRANEQFFGPGTRLTVL.

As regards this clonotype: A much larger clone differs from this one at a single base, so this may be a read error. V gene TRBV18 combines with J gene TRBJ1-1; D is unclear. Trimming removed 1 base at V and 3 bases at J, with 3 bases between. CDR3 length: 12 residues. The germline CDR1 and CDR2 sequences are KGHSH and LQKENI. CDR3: CASSPLDTEAFF. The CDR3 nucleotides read TGTGCCAGCTCACCACTGGACACTGAAGCTTTCTTT. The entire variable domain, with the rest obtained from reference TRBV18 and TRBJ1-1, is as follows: NAGVMQNPRHLVRRRGQEARLRCSPMKGHSHVYWYRQLPEEGLKFMVYLQKENIIDESGMPKERFSAEFPKEGPSILRIQQVVRGDSAAYFCASSPLDTEAFFGQGTRLTVV.